This TCR beta chain appears in the sequencing data of a study of glioma-infiltrating T cells. Trimming stripped 4 bases from V and 0 bases from J, with 12 bases between. The length of the CDR3 is 15 residues. Amplification of TCR alpha and beta CDR3 regions from RNA used iRepertoire nested multiplex PCR. Using its own MiXCR run on the multiplex PCR reads, TCRdb lists one record per CDR3 protein. The table lists a few hundred thousand distinct CDR3 sequences, less than 50% of them singletons. The chain carries TRBV12-3 or TRBV12-4 and TRBJ1-1, with a tentative D call TRBD1 (5 bases). The sequenced material came from glioma tissue, nonneoplastic brain tissue, or PBMCs (not recorded which). This clonotype was obtained from a human donor with low-grade glioma or glioblastoma, undergoing nonglioma brain surgery, or in good health (not recorded which). CDR3 nucleotide sequence: TGTGCCAGCAGTTGGGACGTTCCCATGAACACTGAAGCTTTCTTT. It is translated as CASSWDVPMNTEAFF.